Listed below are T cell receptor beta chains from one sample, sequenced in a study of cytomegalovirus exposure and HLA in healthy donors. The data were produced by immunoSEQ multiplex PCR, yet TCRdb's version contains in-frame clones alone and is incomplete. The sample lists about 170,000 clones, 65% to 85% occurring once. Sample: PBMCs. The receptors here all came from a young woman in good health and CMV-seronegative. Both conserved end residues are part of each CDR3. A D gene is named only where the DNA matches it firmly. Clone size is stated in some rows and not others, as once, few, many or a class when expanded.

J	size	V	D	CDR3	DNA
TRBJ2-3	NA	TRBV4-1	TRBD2	CASSRSGSWTDTQYF	TGCGCCAGCAGCCGTAGCGGGAGTTGGACAGATACGCAGTATTTT
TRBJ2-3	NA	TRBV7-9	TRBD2	CASSPRGLVYPDTQYF	TGTGCCAGCAGCCCTCGGGGACTAGTGTATCCAGATACGCAGTATTTT
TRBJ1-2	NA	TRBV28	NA	CASSRGGAGNYGYTF	TGTGCCAGCAGCCGGGGGGGGGCCGGGAACTATGGCTACACCTTC
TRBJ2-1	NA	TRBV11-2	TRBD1	CASSLIGRAGGNEQFF	TGTGCCAGCAGCTTAATAGGGCGGGCAGGGGGCAATGAGCAGTTCTTC
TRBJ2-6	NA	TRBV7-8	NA	CASSLGWGSAGTGANVLTF	TGTGCCAGCAGCTTGGGATGGGGGAGCGCGGGAACTGGGGCCAACGTCCTGACTTTC
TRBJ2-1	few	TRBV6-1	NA	CAFSVYNEQFF	TGTGCCTTCTCGGTTTACAATGAGCAGTTCTTC
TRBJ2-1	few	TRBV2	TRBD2	CASSEGLAGGPGEQFF	TGTGCCAGCAGCGAGGGACTAGCGGGAGGGCCAGGGGAGCAGTTCTTC
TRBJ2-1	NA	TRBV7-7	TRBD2	CASSRLAGGSNEQFF	TGTGCTAGCAGCCGGCTAGCGGGAGGGTCCAATGAGCAGTTCTTC
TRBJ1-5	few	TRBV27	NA	CASSLSRDNSWHF	TGTGCCAGCAGTTTATCCCGGGACAACTCCTGGCATTTT
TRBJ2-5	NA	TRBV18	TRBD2	CASSPGAGVETQYF	TGTGCCAGCTCACCTGGAGCGGGAGTGGAGACCCAGTACTTC
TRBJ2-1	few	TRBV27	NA	CASSRGGQANEQFF	TGTGCCAGCAGTAGGGGAGGACAGGCAAATGAGCAGTTCTTC
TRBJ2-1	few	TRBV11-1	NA	CASSFWPVVGDKSYNEQFF	TGTGCCAGCAGCTTCTGGCCCGTGGTGGGGGACAAATCCTACAATGAGCAGTTCTTC
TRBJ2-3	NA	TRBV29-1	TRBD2	CSVEYGREADTQYF	TGCAGCGTTGAGTACGGGAGGGAGGCAGATACGCAGTATTTT
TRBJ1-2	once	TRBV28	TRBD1	CASSLYPGTGRRYTF	TGTGCCAGCAGTTTATACCCCGGGACAGGGCGGCGCTACACCTTC
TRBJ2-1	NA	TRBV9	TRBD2	CASSVVGGSIDEQFF	TGTGCCAGCAGCGTAGTAGGCGGGAGTATCGATGAGCAGTTCTTC
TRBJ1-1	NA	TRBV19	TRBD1	CASSGTANTEAFF	TGTGCCAGTTCCGGGACAGCGAACACTGAAGCTTTCTTT
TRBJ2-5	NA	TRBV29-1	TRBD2	CSVAWREGPETQYF	TGCAGCGTTGCGTGGCGGGAGGGCCCAGAGACCCAGTACTTC
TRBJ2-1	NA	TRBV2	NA	CASRMAESYNEQFF	TGTGCCAGCAGAATGGCGGAATCCTACAATGAGCAGTTCTTC
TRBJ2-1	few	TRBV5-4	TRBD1	CASSFRTGAANEQFF	TGTGCCAGCAGCTTTCGCACAGGGGCGGCCAATGAGCAGTTCTTC
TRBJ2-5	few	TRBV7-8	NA	CASSLVGPQETQYF	TGTGCCAGCAGCTTAGTGGGGCCACAGGAGACCCAGTACTTC
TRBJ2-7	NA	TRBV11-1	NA	CASSLALGSGVEQYF	TGTGCCAGCAGCTTAGCCCTGGGGTCCGGGGTAGAGCAGTACTTC
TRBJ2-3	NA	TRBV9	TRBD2	CASSRRASGVITDTQYF	TGTGCCAGCAGCCGAAGGGCTAGCGGGGTTATCACAGATACGCAGTATTTT
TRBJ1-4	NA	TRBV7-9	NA	CASSFNQKGLTNEKLFF	TGTGCCAGCAGCTTTAATCAGAAGGGGTTGACTAATGAAAAACTGTTTTTT
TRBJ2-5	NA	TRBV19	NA	CASSIGRLGEGETQYF	TGTGCCAGTAGTATTGGTCGGCTAGGAGAGGGAGAGACCCAGTACTTC
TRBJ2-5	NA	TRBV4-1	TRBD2	CASSPSGRGETQYF	TGCGCCAGCAGCCCGAGCGGGAGAGGAGAGACCCAGTACTTC
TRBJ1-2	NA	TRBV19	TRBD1	CASRGQGGRYGYTF	TGTGCCAGCCGCGGACAGGGAGGTCGTTATGGCTACACCTTC
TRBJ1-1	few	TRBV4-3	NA	CASSQDFLTEAFF	TGCGCCAGCAGCCAAGATTTCCTTACTGAAGCTTTCTTT
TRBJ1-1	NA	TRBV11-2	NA	CASSLPTGLGRTEAFF	TGTGCCAGCAGCCTCCCGACAGGCCTTGGGCGGACTGAAGCTTTCTTT
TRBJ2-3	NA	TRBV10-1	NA	CASSESRRSGTDTQYF	TGCGCCAGCAGTGAGTCCAGGCGATCAGGCACAGATACGCAGTATTTT
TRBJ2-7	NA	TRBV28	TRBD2	CASSLSGTSPTEQYF	TGTGCCAGCAGTTTATCGGGGACTAGCCCCACCGAGCAGTACTTC
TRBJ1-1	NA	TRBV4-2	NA	CASSQGRQAATEAFF	TGTGCCAGCAGCCAAGGACGACAGGCGGCCACTGAAGCTTTCTTT
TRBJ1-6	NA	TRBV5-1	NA	CASSSGTLSNFYNSPLHF	TGCGCCAGCAGCTCCGGGACTCTATCTAATTTTTATAATTCACCCCTCCACTTT
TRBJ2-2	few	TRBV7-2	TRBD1	CASSPQGARELFF	TGTGCCAGCAGCCCGCAGGGGGCTAGGGAGCTGTTTTTT
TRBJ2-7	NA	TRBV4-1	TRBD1	CASSQLGTDYEQYF	TGCGCCAGCAGCCAATTGGGGACAGACTACGAGCAGTACTTC
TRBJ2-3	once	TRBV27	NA	CASSNTDTQYF	TGTGCCAGCAGCAACACAGATACGCAGTATTTT
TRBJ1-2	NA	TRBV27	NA	CASSPVPGVGYTF	TGTGCCAGCAGTCCCGTCCCGGGGGTTGGCTACACCTTC
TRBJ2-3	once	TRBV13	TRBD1	CASSIAPGTDSTDTQYF	TGTGCCAGCAGCATCGCCCCCGGGACAGATAGCACAGATACGCAGTATTTT
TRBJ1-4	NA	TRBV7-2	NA	CASSTLGGDEKLFF	TGTGCCAGCAGCACTCTGGGGGGGGATGAAAAACTGTTTTTT
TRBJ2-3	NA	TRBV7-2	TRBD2	CASSLSSPSGSPTQYF	TGTGCCAGCAGCTTGAGCTCACCTAGCGGGAGTCCTACGCAGTATTTT
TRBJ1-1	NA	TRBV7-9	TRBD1	CASSSQGAHTEAFF	TGTGCCAGCAGCTCACAGGGGGCGCACACTGAAGCTTTCTTT
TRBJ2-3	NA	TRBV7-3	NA	CASSLLSTDTQYF	TGTGCCAGCAGCCTCCTTAGCACAGATACGCAGTATTTT
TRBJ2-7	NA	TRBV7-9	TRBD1	CASSSTGVEQYF	TGTGCCAGCAGCTCAACAGGGGTCGAGCAGTACTTC
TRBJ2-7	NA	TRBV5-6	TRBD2	CASSPRGGALGQYF	TGTGCCAGCAGCCCGCGGGGGGGTGCCCTTGGGCAGTACTTC
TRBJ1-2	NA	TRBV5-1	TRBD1	CASSREGGGQGFGYGYTF	TGCGCCAGCAGCCGCGAAGGAGGGGGACAGGGGTTTGGTTATGGCTACACCTTC
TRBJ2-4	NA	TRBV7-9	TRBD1	CASSDSGTGGRNDRNIQYF	TGTGCCAGCAGCGATTCCGGGACAGGGGGCCGCAATGATAGGAACATTCAGTACTTC
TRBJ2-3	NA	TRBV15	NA	CATSTPARNTQYF	TGTGCCACCAGCACTCCCGCCAGGAATACGCAGTATTTT
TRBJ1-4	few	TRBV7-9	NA	CASSSDRTPSSRLFF	TGTGCCAGCAGCTCCGACAGGACCCCCTCTTCAAGACTGTTTTTT
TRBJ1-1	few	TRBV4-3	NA	CASSRWASGTEAFF	TGCGCCAGCAGTCGCTGGGCGAGTGGGACTGAAGCTTTCTTT
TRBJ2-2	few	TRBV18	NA	CASSPLEAGGVTELFF	TGTGCCAGCTCACCCCTTGAAGCGGGTGGCGTAACGGAGCTGTTTTTT